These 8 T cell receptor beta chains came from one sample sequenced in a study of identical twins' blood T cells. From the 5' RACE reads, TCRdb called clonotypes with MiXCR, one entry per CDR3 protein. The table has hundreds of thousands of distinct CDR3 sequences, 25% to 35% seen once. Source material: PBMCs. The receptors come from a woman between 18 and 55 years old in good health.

In DNA form, the CDR3 reads TGTGCCAGCATGCGAGGGACCAGCACCGGGGAGCTGTTTTTT. This encodes CASMRGTSTGELFF. V usage is TRBV14 and J usage is TRBJ2-2; the D call may be TRBD1 or TRBD2 (5 bases each). Germline V lookup: CDR1 SGHDN, CDR2 FVKESK. The CDR3 is 14 residues long. Trimming took off 7 bases at V and 4 bases at J, with 13 bases between the two ends.

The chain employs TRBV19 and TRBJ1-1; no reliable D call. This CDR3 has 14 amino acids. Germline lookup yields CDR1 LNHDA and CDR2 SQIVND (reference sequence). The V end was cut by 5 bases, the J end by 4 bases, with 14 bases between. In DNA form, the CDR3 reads TGTGCCAGTAGTGGTGAGGGTTGGGCCACTGAAGCTTTCTTT. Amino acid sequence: CASSGEGWATEAFF.

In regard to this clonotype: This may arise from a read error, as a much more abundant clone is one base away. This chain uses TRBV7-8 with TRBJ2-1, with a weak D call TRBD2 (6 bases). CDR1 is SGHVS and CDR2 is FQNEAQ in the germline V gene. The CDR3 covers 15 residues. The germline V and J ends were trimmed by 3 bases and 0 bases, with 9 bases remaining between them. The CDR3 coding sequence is TGTGCCAGCAGCTTCGACGGGAGCTCCTACAATGAGCAGTTCTTC. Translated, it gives CASSFDGSSYNEQFF.

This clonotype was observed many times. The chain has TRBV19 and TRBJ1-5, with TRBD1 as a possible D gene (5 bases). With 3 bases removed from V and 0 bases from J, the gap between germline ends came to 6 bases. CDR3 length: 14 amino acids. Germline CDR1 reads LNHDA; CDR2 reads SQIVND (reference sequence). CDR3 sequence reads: CASSMGGSNQPQHF. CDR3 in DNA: TGTGCCAGTAGTATGGGGGGTAGCAATCAGCCCCAGCATTTT.

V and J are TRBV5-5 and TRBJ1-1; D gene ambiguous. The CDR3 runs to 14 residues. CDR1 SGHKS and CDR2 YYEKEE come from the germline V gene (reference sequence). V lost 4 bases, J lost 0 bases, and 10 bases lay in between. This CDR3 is CASSLPVLNTEAFF. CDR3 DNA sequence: TGTGCCAGCAGCCTCCCAGTTTTGAACACTGAAGCTTTCTTT.

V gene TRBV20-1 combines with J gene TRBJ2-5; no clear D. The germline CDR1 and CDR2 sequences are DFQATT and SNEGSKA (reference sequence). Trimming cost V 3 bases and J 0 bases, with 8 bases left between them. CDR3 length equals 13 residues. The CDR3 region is CSASDPNQETQYF. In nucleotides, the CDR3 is TGCAGTGCTAGTGACCCTAACCAAGAGACCCAGTACTTC.

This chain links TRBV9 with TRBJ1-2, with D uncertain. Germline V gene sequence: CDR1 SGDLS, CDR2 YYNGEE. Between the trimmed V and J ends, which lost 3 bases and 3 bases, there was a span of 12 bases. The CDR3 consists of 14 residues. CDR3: CASSDPNIHYGYTF. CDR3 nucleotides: TGTGCCAGCAGCGACCCCAATATCCACTATGGCTACACCTTC.

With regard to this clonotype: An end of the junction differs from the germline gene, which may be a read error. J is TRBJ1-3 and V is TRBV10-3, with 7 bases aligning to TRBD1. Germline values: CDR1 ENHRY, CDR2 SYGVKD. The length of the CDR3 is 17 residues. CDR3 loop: CALSERGQAFSGNTIYF. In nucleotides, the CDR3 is TGTGCCCTCAGTGAGCGCGGACAGGCGTTCTCTGGAAACACCATATATTTT.